This TCR beta chain comes out of a study of blood T cell repertoires in COVID-19. Study information: T cells, B-cell-depleted T cells, or PBMCs provided the cDNA or gDNA that served as material.

Methods used by the authors: How many nucleated cells were present was estimated from reference gene primer amplification. This table comes from immunoSEQ multiplex PCR, and its TCRdb copy is limited to in-frame clones, with some not included. V, J and clone size are taken as reported in that table, and D and trimming were inferred from the DNA itself. The data contain some 230,000 clones, around 83% of them singletons. Trimming removed 10 bases from V and 8 bases from J; junction bases left unmatched: 12. This CDR3 has 13 residues. Germline V gives CDR1 SNHLY, CDR2 FYNNEI. In Seattle, patients joined the study during active infection and were tracked longitudinally.

Specimen: peripheral blood. The chain couples TRBV2 to TRBJ1-1; 8 bases match TRBD1. This TCR was sampled from a woman of 80 years or more with COVID-19, enrolled during active disease. The CDR3 is CATQTGVPREAFF. CDR3 DNA sequence: TGTGCCACTCAGACAGGGGTTCCTAGGGAAGCTTTCTTT. Full variable domain (remainder filled in from reference TRBV2 and TRBJ1-1): EPEVTQTPSHQVTQMGQEVILRCVPISNHLYFYWYRQILGQKVEFLVSFYNNEISEKSEIFDDQFSVERPDGSNFTLKIRSTKLEDSAMYFCATQTGVPREAFFGQGTRLTVV.